The clone carrying this T cell receptor beta chain has at least ten counts. Its antigen is unknown. One entry per CDR3 protein results from TCRdb running MiXCR on the 5' RACE reads. The sample has around 130,000 distinct CDR3 sequences, approximately 5.9% seen once; the top ten hold 2% to 2.5%. The CDR3 has 14 residues. Trimming took 4 bases from V and 4 from J; bases not matched to a gene: 5. Per germline, CDR1 DFQATT and CDR2 SNEGSKA (reference sequence). The data originate from a study of T-cell memory formation after mild COVID-19. Study results and caveats: That cross-reactive memory joined was suggested by some responding clones appearing in pre-infection memory.

This TCR was sampled from an adult woman who had mild COVID-19 (a few samples of this study predate the infection). Cell type and time point are not known. V usage is TRBV20-1 and J usage is TRBJ2-7; 12 bases align to TRBD2. The source material was PBMCs or a T cell subset sorted from them (not recorded which). CDR3 nucleotide sequence: TGCAGTGCTAAGACTAGCGGGAGAGGATACGAGCAGTACTTC. Its protein product is CSAKTSGRGYEQYF.